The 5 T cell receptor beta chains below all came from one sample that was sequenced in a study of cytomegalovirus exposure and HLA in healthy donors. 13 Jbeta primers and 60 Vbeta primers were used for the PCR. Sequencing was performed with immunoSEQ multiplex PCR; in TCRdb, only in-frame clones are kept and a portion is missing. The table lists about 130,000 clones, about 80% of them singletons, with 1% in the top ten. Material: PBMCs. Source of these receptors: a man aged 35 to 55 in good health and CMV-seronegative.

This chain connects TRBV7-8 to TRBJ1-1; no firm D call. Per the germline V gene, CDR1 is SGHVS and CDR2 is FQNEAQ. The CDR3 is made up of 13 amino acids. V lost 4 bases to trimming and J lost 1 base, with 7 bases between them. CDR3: CASSSRTNTEAFF. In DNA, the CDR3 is TGTGCCAGCAGCTCCAGAACGAACACTGAAGCTTTCTTT.

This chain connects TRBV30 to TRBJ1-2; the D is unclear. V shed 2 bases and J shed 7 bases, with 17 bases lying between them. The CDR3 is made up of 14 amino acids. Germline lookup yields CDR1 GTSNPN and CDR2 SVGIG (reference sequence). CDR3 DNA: TGTGCCTGGAGTCTGGGTGTCGGAGAAACTGGCTACACCTTC. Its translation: CAWSLGVGETGYTF.

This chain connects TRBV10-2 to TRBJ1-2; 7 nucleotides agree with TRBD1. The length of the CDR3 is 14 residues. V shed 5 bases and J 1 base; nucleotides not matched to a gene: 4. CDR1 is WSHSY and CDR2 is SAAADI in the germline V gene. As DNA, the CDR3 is TGCGCCAGCAGTCGTACAGGGGTTAACTATGGCTACACCTTC. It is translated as CASSRTGVNYGYTF.

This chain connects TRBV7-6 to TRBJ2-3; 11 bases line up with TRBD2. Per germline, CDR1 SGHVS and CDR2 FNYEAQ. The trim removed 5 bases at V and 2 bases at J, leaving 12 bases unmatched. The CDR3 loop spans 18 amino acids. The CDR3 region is CASSPPSSLAGATDTQYF. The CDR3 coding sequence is TGTGCCAGCAGCCCCCCATCATCACTAGCGGGGGCCACAGATACGCAGTATTTT. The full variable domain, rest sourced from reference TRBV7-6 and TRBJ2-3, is GAGVSQSPRYKVTKRGQDVALRCDPISGHVSLYWYRQALGQGPEFLTYFNYEAQQDKSGLPNDRFSAERPEGSISTLTIQRTEQRDSAMYRCASSPPSSLAGATDTQYFGPGTRLTVL.

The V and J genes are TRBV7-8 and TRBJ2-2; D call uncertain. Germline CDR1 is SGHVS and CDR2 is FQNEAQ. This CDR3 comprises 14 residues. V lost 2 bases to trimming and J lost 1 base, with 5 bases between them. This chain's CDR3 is CASSLNRNTGELFF. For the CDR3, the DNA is TGTGCCAGCAGCTTAAACAGGAACACCGGGGAGCTGTTTTTT.